This TCR beta chain was sequenced during a study of T cell responses to AZD1222 COVID-19 vaccine. TCRdb's copy holds only in-frame clones and misses some; the assay was immunoSEQ multiplex PCR. The sample has about 120,000 clones; about 85% are singletons. The CDR3 is 16 residues long. The germline V and J ends were trimmed by 5 bases and 0 bases, with 14 bases remaining between them. Germline CDR1 and CDR2: SGHTA and FQGNSA. Overall study results and limits: Spike-wide coverage was observed for vaccine-associated CD4 TCRs, with dominant responses at 160-218 and 743-854.

A note on this clone: The antigen remains unidentified.

The V call is TRBV7-2, the J call TRBJ2-1; D is uncertain. The sample here was peripheral blood, taken 28 days after the second AZD1222 dose. The TCR was taken from an adult who received the AZD1222 COVID-19 vaccine. As DNA, the CDR3 is TGTGCCAGCAGCGCCTGGGGTCTTGGCTCCTACAATGAGCAGTTCTTC. Amino acid sequence: CASSAWGLGSYNEQFF.